A selection of T cell receptor beta chains follows, all from one sample in a study of CD8+ T cells in alopecia areata. Profiling relied on immunoSEQ multiplex PCR, and the TCRdb table lists in-frame clones only, not all of them. The table records about 110,000 clones, around 53% of them present only once. Source: CD8+ T cells sorted from blood, taken at week 24, from a patient treated with tofacitinib. These receptors were collected from a human donor with alopecia areata. Each CDR3 is given without its conserved first and last residue.

CDR3aa: SVEEPSGANVLT; v_gene: TRBV29-1; j_gene: TRBJ2-6
CDR3aa: ASSAGQGESPLH; v_gene: TRBV2; j_gene: TRBJ1-6
CDR3aa: ASSSGGGRYEQY; v_gene: TRBV19; j_gene: TRBJ2-7
CDR3aa: ASSDWGDNGDEQY; v_gene: TRBV4-1; j_gene: TRBJ2-7
CDR3aa: ACQETEFGNTIY; v_gene: TRBV30; j_gene: TRBJ1-3
CDR3aa: AWRTGGSYEQY; v_gene: TRBV30; j_gene: TRBJ2-7
CDR3aa: ASSLVSNGELF; v_gene: TRBV11-2; j_gene: TRBJ2-2
CDR3aa: ASSYGGTSGTYEQY; v_gene: TRBV6-5; j_gene: TRBJ2-7
CDR3aa: AWSKGDPQY; v_gene: TRBV30; j_gene: TRBJ2-5
CDR3aa: ASSWDRRNTEAF; v_gene: TRBV27; j_gene: TRBJ1-1
CDR3aa: ASSQDRASGYGYT; v_gene: TRBV7-3; j_gene: TRBJ1-2
CDR3aa: SARKVDTQY; v_gene: TRBV20-1; j_gene: TRBJ2-3
CDR3aa: ASSSETGLNTEAF; v_gene: TRBV5-1; j_gene: TRBJ1-1
CDR3aa: ASSLGVASGELF; v_gene: TRBV13; j_gene: TRBJ2-2
CDR3aa: AAGEGGPYEQY; v_gene: TRBV13; j_gene: TRBJ2-7
CDR3aa: ASSAPGEWETQY; v_gene: TRBV6-1; j_gene: TRBJ2-5
CDR3aa: ASTHGADTQY; v_gene: TRBV5-6; j_gene: TRBJ2-3
CDR3aa: ATSRVAGGGETQY; v_gene: TRBV15; j_gene: TRBJ2-5
CDR3aa: ASSSTGGWTGGETQY; v_gene: TRBV14; j_gene: TRBJ2-5
CDR3aa: ATQQDEYTEAF; v_gene: TRBV7-9; j_gene: TRBJ1-1
CDR3aa: ASSYVAGEPDEQF; v_gene: TRBV6-5; j_gene: TRBJ2-1
CDR3aa: SVLTQGPNYGYT; v_gene: TRBV29-1; j_gene: TRBJ1-2
CDR3aa: ASSLFTGDRSGELF; v_gene: TRBV5-1; j_gene: TRBJ2-2
CDR3aa: ASSPQLGDEQY; v_gene: TRBV7-9; j_gene: TRBJ2-7
CDR3aa: ASSEGQGSETEAF; v_gene: TRBV2; j_gene: TRBJ1-1
CDR3aa: ASFGPTGMGSYGYT; v_gene: TRBV27; j_gene: TRBJ1-2
CDR3aa: ASKGQGPISGANVLT; v_gene: TRBV13; j_gene: TRBJ2-6
CDR3aa: ASTYEQY; v_gene: TRBV19; j_gene: TRBJ2-7
CDR3aa: ASSQTMAWGNTEAF; v_gene: TRBV4-1; j_gene: TRBJ1-1
CDR3aa: ASSLASDNEQF; v_gene: TRBV7-9; j_gene: TRBJ2-1
CDR3aa: ASRGVLQETQY; v_gene: TRBV19; j_gene: TRBJ2-5